The 17 T cell receptor beta chains presented below share a single source sample, sequenced in a study of blood T cell repertoires in COVID-19. Assay used: immunoSEQ multiplex PCR; TCRdb lists only in-frame clones, some missing. The data show hundreds of thousands of clones, with more than 75% seen just once and around 0.96% held by the top ten. Sequencing input: peripheral blood. These receptors originate from a man aged 35-49 years with acute or convalescent COVID-19.

The chain has TRBV5-6 and TRBJ1-5, with TRBD1 identical over 9 bases. The trim removed 4 bases at V and 5 bases at J, leaving 4 bases unmatched. This CDR3 has 14 residues. Germline CDR1 SGHDT, CDR2 YYEEEE. The CDR3 loop reads CASSVGQGHQPQHF. The CDR3 region has the DNA TGTGCCAGCAGCGTGGGACAGGGCCATCAGCCCCAGCATTTT.

The V and J genes are TRBV25-1 and TRBJ1-2; TRBD1 matches 8 bases. CDR1 and CDR2 from the germline V gene are MGHDK and SYGVNS. CDR3 length equals 15 residues. Trimming removed 3 bases from V and 2 bases from J; junction bases left unmatched: 5. In DNA form, the CDR3 reads TGTGCCAGCAGTGAGATAGGACAGGGAAACTATGGCTACACCTTC. It codes for CASSEIGQGNYGYTF.

DNA of the CDR3: TGTGCCAGTAGTATACGCCCGGGACAGACTAATGAAAAACTGTTTTTT. Protein sequence: CASSIRPGQTNEKLFF. The chain is built from TRBV19 and TRBJ1-4; TRBD1 matches 7 bases. V dropped 2 bases and J dropped 2; count of bases not matched to a gene: 5. CDR3 length equals 16 residues. Germline V CDR1 and CDR2: LNHDA, SQIVND (reference sequence).

V is TRBV18 and J is TRBJ1-5, with TRBD1 as a possible D gene (5 bases). Germline V CDR1 and CDR2: KGHSH, LQKENI. Trimming took off 2 bases at V and 5 bases at J, with 7 bases between the two ends. This CDR3 has 13 residues. CDR3 loop: CASSPSRDQPQHF. As DNA, the CDR3 is TGTGCCAGCTCACCAAGCAGGGATCAGCCCCAGCATTTT.

The chain links TRBV5-1 to TRBJ2-7, with D possibly being TRBD2 (6 bases). The germline V gene has CDR1 SGHRS and CDR2 YFSETQ. This CDR3 spans 15 amino acids. Trimming removed 0 bases at V and 2 bases at J, with 12 bases between. CDR3 in amino acids: CASSLVRGSTYEQYF. CDR3 sequence (DNA): TGCGCCAGCAGCTTGGTTCGGGGGTCGACCTACGAGCAGTACTTC.

V gene TRBV6-5 combines with J gene TRBJ1-2; D unclear. In germline, CDR1 is MNHEY, CDR2 SVGAGI. Trimming took off 2 bases at V and 5 bases at J, with 9 bases between the two ends. CDR3 length equals 13 residues. DNA of the CDR3: TGTGCCAGCAGTTACGGGCGGGAATATGGCTACACCTTC. Protein: CASSYGREYGYTF.

V usage is TRBV3-1 (or the pseudogene TRBV3-2) and J usage is TRBJ2-3; D remains ambiguous. The germline V gene has CDR1 LGHDT and CDR2 YNNKEL (reference sequence). There are 15 residues in the CDR3. V was cut by 4 bases and J by 2 bases, with 13 bases left in between. The DNA for the CDR3 is TGTGCCAGCAGCCCACAAATTGGCCCCACAGATACGCAGTATTTT. Translating gives CASSPQIGPTDTQYF.

This clone came up a few times. V gene TRBV14 combines with J gene TRBJ1-2, with unresolved D. The CDR3 spans 14 residues. Trimming took 1 base from V and 5 from J, leaving 11 bases between them. The germline V gene has CDR1 SGHDN and CDR2 FVKESK. CDR3 in amino acids: CASSQGATAYGYTF. CDR3 in DNA: TGTGCCAGCAGCCAAGGGGCCACTGCGTATGGCTACACCTTC.

The rearrangement links TRBV4-1 to TRBJ2-7; TRBD1 might be the D (6 bases). Trimming left V 3 bases short and J 0 bases short, with 12 bases between. In germline, CDR1 is MGHRA, CDR2 YSYEKL. CDR3 size: 15 residues. The CDR3 spells CASSQPGASSYEQYF. DNA for the CDR3: TGCGCCAGCAGCCAGCCAGGGGCCTCCTCCTACGAGCAGTACTTC.

The chain couples TRBV6-2 or TRBV6-3 to TRBJ1-1; D remains ambiguous. Germline V gene sequence: CDR1 MNHEY, CDR2 SVGEGT. The CDR3 covers 13 residues. V dropped 2 bases and J dropped 5 bases, with 9 bases sitting between them. CDR3 DNA sequence: TGTGCCAGCAGTTACGCTGGAGGGACTGAAGCTTTCTTT. Translated: CASSYAGGTEAFF.

About this clone itself: Here the CDR3 omits its conserved ending phenylalanine or tryptophan, so a read error is the likely source. J is TRBJ1-2 and V is TRBV10-2; D is ambiguous. Germline assignment: CDR1 WSHSY and CDR2 SAAADI. The V end was cut by 2 bases, the J end by 0 bases, with 4 bases between. This CDR3 is built from 13 residues. CDR3 bases: TGCGCCAGCAGTGAGAGGCCTAACTATGGCTACACCCTC. Protein sequence: CASSERPNYGYTL.

J is TRBJ1-3 and V is TRBV5-4; 8 nucleotides line up with TRBD1. CDR3 length: 13 amino acids. J lost 8 bases, V lost 3 bases, and 4 bases had no gene match. From germline, CDR1 is SGHNT and CDR2 YYREEE (reference sequence). CDR3 region: CASSWDRSDTIYF. The CDR3 DNA reads as TGTGCCAGCAGCTGGGACAGGAGTGACACCATATATTTT. Drawing the rest from reference TRBV5-4 and TRBJ1-3, the complete variable domain is ETGVTQSPTHLIKTRGQQVTLRCSSQSGHNTVSWYQQALGQGPQFIFQYYREEENGRGNFPPRFSGLQFPNYSSELNVNALELDDSALYLCASSWDRSDTIYFGEGSWLTVV.

CDR3 coding DNA: TGTGCCAGCAGCTTGGCCGCAGGGGCTAACTATGGCTACACCTTC. Translating it yields CASSLAAGANYGYTF. This chain joins TRBV5-5 and TRBJ1-2, with a weak D call TRBD1 (6 bases). This CDR3 is 15 amino acids long. Per the germline V gene, CDR1 is SGHKS and CDR2 is YYEKEE (reference sequence). The germline V and J ends were trimmed by 0 bases and 0 bases, with 9 bases remaining between them.

V is TRBV19 and J is TRBJ2-7; 7 bases map to TRBD1. Trimming removed 6 bases from V and 3 bases from J; junction bases left unmatched: 2. The germline gives CDR1 LNHDA, CDR2 SQIVND (reference sequence). The CDR3 runs to 12 residues. CDR3 protein: CASRGQLYEQYF. CDR3 coding DNA: TGTGCCAGTAGGGGACAGCTCTACGAGCAGTACTTC.

The genes are TRBV18 and TRBJ2-3; 8 bases align to TRBD2. V trimming: 6 bases; J trimming: 5 bases; junction bases outside the gene matches: 13. Germline V lookup: CDR1 KGHSH, CDR2 LQKENI. This CDR3 comprises 16 residues. CDR3 nucleotide sequence: TGTGCCAGCTCCCCAGCCGGAGCGGGGGCCAGAGATACGCAGTATTTT. Translating gives CASSPAGAGARDTQYF.

This clone was recorded once. CDR3 in DNA: TGTGCCAGCATGGGCCCAGATACGCAGTATTTT. As protein: CASMGPDTQYF. The gene calls are TRBV3-1 (or the pseudogene TRBV3-2) and TRBJ2-3, with D hard to call. Germline V gives CDR1 LGHDT, CDR2 YNNKEL (reference sequence). The CDR3 runs to 11 residues. Deletions cut 7 bases from V and 4 bases from J, with 6 bases between.

This chain uses TRBV4-1 with TRBJ2-3, with D perhaps TRBD1 (6 bases). Germline CDR1 reads MGHRA; CDR2 reads YSYEKL. V lost 0 bases and J 6 bases, leaving 22 bases between the germline ends. The length of the CDR3 is 18 residues. The CDR3 reads CASSQERSRRQARDTQYF. Written as DNA, the CDR3 is TGCGCCAGCAGCCAAGAAAGGAGTCGGAGACAGGCTAGGGATACGCAGTATTTT.